This passage covers 21 T cell receptor beta chains from one sample sequenced in a study of OX40 agonist ivuxolimab in advanced cancers. Clones were read by immunoSEQ multiplex PCR, and TCRdb kept only the in-frame ones, dropping some. In the table there are 40,000 to 55,000 clones, roughly 85% of which are singletons. The input for sequencing was CD4+ or CD8+ T cells sorted from blood, taken in a trial of the OX40 agonist ivuxolimab. The source is an adult with an advanced solid tumor such as melanoma, head and neck, liver or kidney cancer.

The chain couples TRBV11-2 to TRBJ2-1, with 9 bases matching TRBD2. After removal of 4 bases from V and 4 bases from J, the junction contained 5 bases not matched to a gene. The germline V gene encodes CDR1 SGHAT and CDR2 FQNNGV. This CDR3 is built from 15 residues. The CDR3 nucleotides are TGTGCCAGCAGCTCATGGACTAGCGTTTACAATGAGCAGTTCTTC. This codes for CASSSWTSVYNEQFF.

This rearrangement joins TRBV19 to TRBJ2-7; D possibly uses TRBD1 or TRBD2 (5 bases each). Germline V gene lookup returns CDR1 LNHDA and CDR2 SQIVND (reference sequence). The CDR3 extends over 14 amino acids. Trimming cost V 3 bases and J 6 bases, with 15 bases left between them. In nucleotides, the CDR3 is TGTGCCAGTAGTATGAGGGGTTCCCCCCGCGAGCAGTACTTC. Translating gives CASSMRGSPREQYF.

The gene calls are TRBV2 and TRBJ1-6; 7 bases fit TRBD1. The V segment lost 6 bases and the J segment 5 bases; nucleotides outside the gene matches: 7. Germline V lookup: CDR1 SNHLY, CDR2 FYNNEI. This CDR3 contains 15 residues. The CDR3: CASRVSGTDNSPLHF. CDR3 DNA sequence: TGTGCCAGCAGGGTCTCCGGGACAGATAATTCACCCCTCCACTTT.

The V call is TRBV2, the J call TRBJ1-6; 8 bases agree with TRBD1. This CDR3 is built from 14 residues. Trimming cost V 7 bases and J 10 bases; bases outside gene matches: 9. CDR1 SNHLY and CDR2 FYNNEI come from the germline V gene. This CDR3 reads CASMRTGYDSPLHF. CDR3 nucleotides: TGTGCCAGCATGAGGACAGGGTACGACTCACCCCTCCACTTT.

This chain links TRBV30 with TRBJ2-3; no firm D call. The length of the CDR3 is 13 residues. Germline V gene lookup returns CDR1 GTSNPN and CDR2 SVGIG (reference sequence). V gave up 3 bases and J gave up 2 bases, with 9 bases separating them. The CDR3 bases are TGTGCCTGGAGAAAGGGAAACACAGATACGCAGTATTTT. Its translation: CAWRKGNTDTQYF.

This clone has only one observation. This chain uses TRBV5-4 with TRBJ2-1; D ambiguous. This CDR3 contains 15 residues. Between the trimmed V and J ends, which lost 1 base and 3 bases, there was a span of 11 bases. Germline lookup yields CDR1 SGHNT and CDR2 YYREEE (reference sequence). CDR3 DNA sequence: TGTGCCAGCAGCTTGACGCGGCGGAGCTACAATGAGCAGTTCTTC. This translates into CASSLTRRSYNEQFF.

Written as DNA, the CDR3 is TGCGCCAGCAGCCCCACAGACCTAAACATTCAGTACTTC. Encoded protein: CASSPTDLNIQYF. V usage is TRBV5-1 and J usage is TRBJ2-4; D unresolved. This CDR3 is built from 13 residues. V shed 4 bases and J shed 6 bases, with 11 bases lying between them. Per germline, CDR1 SGHRS and CDR2 YFSETQ.

The gene calls are TRBV4-3 and TRBJ1-4, with 7 nucleotides matching TRBD1. This CDR3 has 15 amino acids. The V gene end was trimmed by 4 bases and the J gene end by 8 bases; junction bases not matched to a gene: 10. Germline CDR1 LGHNA, CDR2 YSLEER. The CDR3 protein is CASSRDRENYEKLFF. CDR3 sequence (DNA): TGCGCCAGCAGCCGAGACAGGGAAAACTACGAAAAACTGTTTTTT.

This chain connects TRBV5-5 to TRBJ2-1, with D perhaps TRBD2 (6 bases). V was pared by 1 base and J by 4 bases, with 12 bases between. Germline CDR1 is SGHKS and CDR2 is YYEKEE (reference sequence). The CDR3 has 15 residues. This chain's CDR3 is CASSLQLATYNEQFF. CDR3 nucleotide sequence: TGTGCCAGCAGCTTGCAGCTAGCGACGTACAATGAGCAGTTCTTC.

The chain has TRBV11-3 and TRBJ2-7; 9 bases line up with TRBD1. CDR3 length: 14 residues. Germline values: CDR1 SGHNT, CDR2 YENEEA. With 5 bases clipped from V and 6 bases from J, the junction kept 8 bases outside the gene matches. The CDR3 reads CASSLTQGAGEQYF. DNA for the CDR3: TGTGCCAGCAGCCTCACACAGGGGGCGGGCGAGCAGTACTTC.

The V gene is TRBV7-2, the J gene TRBJ2-7; D might be TRBD2 (5 bases). V gave up 4 bases and J gave up 3 bases, with 13 bases separating them. Germline-derived CDR1 and CDR2 are SGHTA and FQGNSA. CDR3 length: 14 amino acids. CDR3 nucleotides: TGTGCCAGCAGCTCCGAGGGATGGGGCTACGAGCAGTACTTC. Amino acids: CASSSEGWGYEQYF.

The chain joins TRBV5-1 to TRBJ2-3; 7 bases match TRBD1. Trimming cost V 0 bases and J 4 bases; bases outside gene matches: 8. This CDR3 contains 16 residues. Germline V gives CDR1 SGHRS, CDR2 YFSETQ. For the CDR3, the DNA is TGCGCCAGCAGCTTGGTACCGGGACAGCAAGCAGATACGCAGTATTTT. Encoded protein: CASSLVPGQQADTQYF. Filled out from reference TRBV5-1 and TRBJ2-3, the complete variable domain reads KAGVTQTPRYLIKTRGQQVTLSCSPISGHRSVSWYQQTPGQGLQFLFEYFSETQRNKGNFPGRFSGRQFSNSRSEMNVSTLELGDSALYLCASSLVPGQQADTQYFGPGTRLTVL.

The chain employs TRBV7-2 and TRBJ2-2, with D possibly being TRBD1 or TRBD2 (6 bases each). V lost 1 base to trimming and J lost 7 bases, with 10 bases between them. CDR1 SGHTA and CDR2 FQGNSA come from the germline V gene. This CDR3 comprises 14 residues. CDR3 sequence: CASSLEGGLGELFF. CDR3 bases: TGTGCCAGCAGCTTAGAAGGGGGGCTCGGGGAGCTGTTTTTT.

The chain recombines TRBV6-6 with TRBJ1-3; maybe TRBD1 (5 bases). Germline CDR1 and CDR2: MNHNY and SVGAGI (reference sequence). The CDR3 covers 14 residues. V was clipped by 7 bases and J by 0 bases, with 10 bases between them. As DNA, the CDR3 is TGTGCCAGCATCAGGGATGGCTCTGGAAACACCATATATTTT. It codes for CASIRDGSGNTIYF.

This chain uses TRBV7-2 with TRBJ1-2; 7 bases fit TRBD1. The V gene's germline CDR1 is SGHTA and CDR2 FQGNSA. The CDR3 has 15 residues. Trimming took 5 bases from V and 7 from J; bases not matched to a gene: 13. The CDR3 region is CASSLGTEGTSGYTF. The CDR3 coding sequence is TGTGCCAGCAGCCTCGGGACAGAGGGCACATCTGGCTACACCTTC.

The V and J genes are TRBV27 and TRBJ2-2; weak D call: TRBD1 (6 bases). Germline assignment: CDR1 MNHEY and CDR2 SMNVEV (reference sequence). V dropped 2 bases and J dropped 5 bases, with 18 bases sitting between them. CDR3 size: 17 residues. Here the CDR3 reads CASSLIRWAGETGELFF. CDR3 nucleotides: TGTGCCAGCAGTTTAATTCGTTGGGCAGGGGAAACCGGGGAGCTGTTTTTT.

The rearrangement uses TRBV7-2 and TRBJ2-1; D unclear. The V end lost 6 bases, the J end lost 4 bases, and 10 bases lay between the germline ends. This CDR3 comprises 13 residues. Germline CDR1 and CDR2: SGHTA and FQGNSA. The CDR3 here is CASSQFSYNEQFF. CDR3 DNA: TGTGCCAGCAGTCAGTTTAGTTACAATGAGCAGTTCTTC.

The chain's CDR3 is CASSLAGTDTQYF. CDR3 sequence (DNA): TGCGCCAGCAGCTTGGCGGGGACAGATACGCAGTATTTT. The chain recombines TRBV5-1 with TRBJ2-3; D is perhaps TRBD2 (5 bases). Germline V lookup: CDR1 SGHRS, CDR2 YFSETQ. The CDR3 contains 13 residues. Trimming cost V 0 bases and J 3 bases, with 5 bases left between them.

The chain uses TRBV5-5 and TRBJ1-1; TRBD1 agrees at 7 bases. From germline, CDR1 is SGHKS and CDR2 YYEKEE (reference sequence). The length of the CDR3 is 13 residues. Trimming took 4 bases from V and 11 from J; bases not matched to a gene: 11. DNA for the CDR3: TGTGCCAGCAGCCACCCGGACGGGACAGCCGCTTTCTTT. This encodes CASSHPDGTAAFF.

V usage is TRBV28 and J usage is TRBJ2-3, with no clear D. V lost 5 bases and J 0 bases, leaving 6 bases between the germline ends. Germline V CDR1 and CDR2: MDHEN, SYDVKM. The CDR3 loop spans 13 amino acids. The CDR3 reads CASSPPSTDTQYF. The CDR3 DNA follows: TGTGCCAGCAGTCCCCCTAGCACAGATACGCAGTATTTT.

J is TRBJ2-4 and V is TRBV18, with D unclear. The V end was cut by 3 bases, the J end by 0 bases, with 9 bases between. The germline V gene encodes CDR1 KGHSH and CDR2 LQKENI. CDR3 length: 15 residues. CDR3 amino acids: CASSPPQLAKNIQYF. For the CDR3, the DNA is TGTGCCAGCTCACCCCCACAGCTAGCCAAAAACATTCAGTACTTC.